This passage covers 23 T cell receptor beta chains from one sample sequenced in a study of blood T cells in healthy people across ages. A second PCR, run for roughly 7 to 11 cycles, used a sample-barcoded 5' primer plus a J-beta primer mix. TCRdb analysed the 5' RACE reads with MiXCR anew, one entry per CDR3 protein. Altogether about 780,000 distinct CDR3 sequences are present, about 47% being singletons, with the ten largest covering approximately 18%. Specimen: blood. Source of these receptors: a man aged 80 or over in good health.

CDR3 nucleotides: TGTGCCAGCAGAGCCCAGGGAGGAACCGGGGAGCTGTTTTTT. Translating it yields CASRAQGGTGELFF. This chain uses TRBV7-3 with TRBJ2-2; D might be TRBD2 (6 bases). The CDR3 is 14 amino acids. The germline V and J ends were trimmed by 6 bases and 5 bases, with 13 bases remaining between them. Germline V gene lookup returns CDR1 SGHTA and CDR2 FQGTGA.

This chain connects TRBV29-1 to TRBJ2-3; 9 nucleotides agree with TRBD2. V shed 3 bases and J 3 bases; nucleotides not matched to a gene: 1. The CDR3 length is 13 residues. CDR1 is SQVTM, CDR2 ANQGSEA, per germline. This CDR3 is CSVDAGGTDTQYF. As DNA, the CDR3 is TGCAGCGTTGATGCGGGAGGGACAGATACGCAGTATTTT.

V and J are TRBV29-1 and TRBJ1-1; 10 nucleotides match TRBD1. Germline V gene data show CDR1 as SQVTM and CDR2 as ANQGSEA. The CDR3 has 13 residues. V was clipped by 8 bases and J by 2 bases; unmatched bases: 5. CDR3: CSSRQGANTEAFF. The CDR3 bases are TGCAGCTCCCGACAGGGGGCTAACACTGAAGCTTTCTTT.

This chain uses TRBV28 with TRBJ2-5; 7 bases map to TRBD1. V trimming: 3 bases; J trimming: 2 bases; junction bases outside the gene matches: 9. Germline lookup yields CDR1 MDHEN and CDR2 SYDVKM. This CDR3 is 16 amino acids long. The chain's CDR3 is CASSFGPWTGQETQYF. The CDR3 coding sequence is TGTGCCAGCAGTTTCGGCCCCTGGACAGGACAAGAGACCCAGTACTTC.

This chain uses TRBV2 with TRBJ2-3; 7 bases match TRBD2. Germline CDR1 reads SNHLY; CDR2 reads FYNNEI. V shed 9 bases, J shed 0 bases, and the junction held 6 bases outside the gene matches. CDR3 length: 14 residues. The CDR3 coding sequence is TGTGCCAGGGCCTGGGGGGGAAGCACAGATACGCAGTATTTT. This encodes CARAWGGSTDTQYF.

The chain carries TRBV29-1 and TRBJ2-1; 12 positions agree with TRBD2. Germline-derived CDR1 and CDR2 are SQVTM and ANQGSEA. Germline trimming cut 4 bases from V and 1 base from J; bases unmatched to any gene: 11. The CDR3 runs 18 residues. Written as DNA, the CDR3 is TGCAGCGTTGGGGTTAAGACTAGCGGGAGCATTTCCTACAATGAGCAGTTCTTC. This encodes CSVGVKTSGSISYNEQFF.

This clonotype is a singleton in its sample. A read error may account for a junction end that differs from germline. The V gene is TRBV3-1, the J gene TRBJ2-3; 7 nucleotides align to TRBD2. The CDR3 runs to 17 residues. In germline, CDR1 is LGHDT, CDR2 YNNKEL (reference sequence). In DNA, the CDR3 is TGTGCCAGCAGCCACAGCGGACTAGAAGCCTACACAGATACACAGTATTTT. It encodes CASSHSGLEAYTDTQYF.

The table lists this clonotype with many counts. A much larger clone sits a single nucleotide away, making a read error possible. The V and J genes are TRBV7-2 and TRBJ2-7, with a tentative D call TRBD1 (7 bases). Germline CDR1 reads SGHTA; CDR2 reads FQGNSA. This CDR3 has 14 residues. V lost 6 bases and J lost 1, with 13 bases in between. CDR3 amino acids: CASSVPGGSYEQYF. DNA for the CDR3: TGTGCCAGCAGTGTACCAGGGGGGTCCTACGAGCAGTACTTC.

This clonotype was seen at least ten times. The V and J genes are TRBV7-2 and TRBJ2-1, with 9 bases lining up with TRBD1. In germline, CDR1 is SGHTA, CDR2 FQGNSA. This CDR3 region has 15 residues. Trimming took 6 bases from V and 6 from J; bases not matched to a gene: 9. The CDR3, as DNA: TGTGCCAGCAGTCAATCCGGGACAGGGATCAATGAGCAGTTCTTC. Protein: CASSQSGTGINEQFF.

The J gene is TRBJ2-5, the V gene TRBV10-2; 7 bases line up with TRBD2. The CDR3 extends over 12 amino acids. J lost 7 bases, V lost 7 bases, and 6 bases had no gene match. Per germline, CDR1 WSHSY and CDR2 SAAADI. As DNA, the CDR3 is TGCGCCAGCAAGGGACTAAATGCGACCCAGTACTTC. Its translation: CASKGLNATQYF.

The chain joins TRBV5-1 to TRBJ2-4; D could derive from TRBD1 or TRBD2 (6 bases each). CDR3 size: 16 residues. The germline gives CDR1 SGHRS, CDR2 YFSETQ. Trimming shortened V by 1 base and J by 2 bases, and 13 bases separated the two germline ends. The CDR3 reads CASSLLGGLSKNIQYF. CDR3 sequence (DNA): TGCGCCAGCAGCTTGCTCGGGGGCCTTTCCAAAAACATTCAGTACTTC.

J is TRBJ1-4 and V is TRBV3-1; TRBD1 aligns across 8 bases. CDR3 length equals 15 residues. Germline V gives CDR1 LGHDT, CDR2 YNNKEL (reference sequence). Trimming removed 4 bases from V and 7 bases from J; junction bases left unmatched: 8. CDR3 region: CASSPRQGQVEKLFF. CDR3 bases: TGTGCCAGCAGCCCACGACAGGGGCAAGTTGAAAAACTGTTTTTT.

This clonotype was seen only a few times. The chain has TRBV28 and TRBJ2-5, with 7 bases fitting TRBD1. CDR1 is MDHEN, CDR2 SYDVKM, per germline. Germline trimming cut 5 bases from V and 1 base from J; bases unmatched to any gene: 4. There are 14 residues in the CDR3. The CDR3 coding sequence is TGTGCCAGCAGTAACCGGGACAGCCAAGAGACCCAGTACTTC. It codes for CASSNRDSQETQYF.

Here the CDR3 reads CSARTSGSYEQFF. In DNA form, the CDR3 reads TGCAGCGCCAGGACTAGCGGGAGTTATGAGCAGTTCTTC. The genes are TRBV29-1 and TRBJ2-1, with 13 bases matching TRBD2. Germline V gene sequence: CDR1 SQVTM, CDR2 ANQGSEA. This CDR3 contains 13 residues. J gave up 8 bases and V 7 bases, and 5 bases lay outside the gene matches.

This clonotype has a handful of counts. The chain is built from TRBV7-6 and TRBJ2-1; D may be TRBD2 (5 bases). There are 12 residues in the CDR3. V lost 4 bases, J lost 8 bases, and 9 bases lay in between. Germline CDR1 and CDR2: SGHVS and FNYEAQ. This CDR3 is CASSSGYDEQFF. DNA of the CDR3: TGTGCCAGCAGCTCGGGATACGATGAGCAGTTCTTC.

The chain joins TRBV20-1 to TRBJ2-1; no clear D gene. This CDR3 contains 14 residues. From germline, CDR1 is DFQATT and CDR2 SNEGSKA (reference sequence). Trimming cost V 0 bases and J 9 bases, with 15 bases left between them. Written as DNA, the CDR3 is TGCAGTGCTAGAGATAGCAACCCTCCACGTGAGCAGTTCTTC. This gives the protein CSARDSNPPREQFF.

This clonotype occurred a few times. J is TRBJ2-7 and V is TRBV7-9, with TRBD2 matching over 9 bases. The germline V gene encodes CDR1 SEHNR and CDR2 FQNEAQ (reference sequence). V dropped 3 bases and J dropped 2; count of bases not matched to a gene: 14. CDR3 size: 18 residues. CDR3 loop: CASSLIRLAGSNPYEQYF. In DNA, the CDR3 is TGTGCCAGCAGCTTGATAAGGCTAGCGGGGTCAAATCCCTACGAGCAGTACTTC.

The J gene is TRBJ1-2, the V gene TRBV28, with D tentatively TRBD1 (5 bases). V shed 3 bases and J shed 3 bases, with 11 bases lying between them. From germline, CDR1 is MDHEN and CDR2 SYDVKM. There are 14 residues in the CDR3. The CDR3 loop is CASSFGWGDYGYTF. CDR3 DNA: TGTGCCAGCAGTTTCGGTTGGGGGGACTATGGCTACACCTTC.

In its sample, this clonotype was seen a few times. The chain links TRBV5-1 to TRBJ1-5; possible D gene TRBD1, 5 bases. Germline-derived CDR1 and CDR2 are SGHRS and YFSETQ. Trimming stripped 4 bases from V and 4 bases from J, with 12 bases between. The CDR3 is 14 residues long. CDR3 coding DNA: TGCGCCAGCAGCCCGGACGGGGCGAATCAGCCCCAGCATTTT. Encoded protein: CASSPDGANQPQHF.

This clonotype came up once. V usage is TRBV24-1 and J usage is TRBJ2-3; 8 bases align to TRBD1. The trim removed 4 bases at V and 2 bases at J, leaving 7 bases unmatched. The germline gives CDR1 KGHDR, CDR2 SFDVKD. The CDR3 is made up of 16 amino acids. The CDR3 sequence: CATSDQTGEVTDTQYF. The CDR3 DNA sequence: TGTGCCACCAGTGACCAGACAGGGGAGGTCACAGATACGCAGTATTTT.

The chain joins TRBV6-6 to TRBJ2-3, with a tentative D call TRBD1 (6 bases). The CDR3 extends over 15 amino acids. Looked up from germline, CDR1 is MNHNY and CDR2 is SVGAGI (reference sequence). V lost 11 bases and J 0 bases, leaving 18 bases between the germline ends. CDR3 amino acids: CAGNDRSLSTDTQYF. The CDR3 DNA is TGTGCCGGCAACGACAGGAGCCTAAGCACAGATACGCAGTATTTT.

The chain recombines TRBV5-8 with TRBJ2-5; TRBD2 matches at 11 bases. From germline, CDR1 is SGHTS and CDR2 YDEGEE. The CDR3 runs 16 residues. The V and J ends lost 3 bases and 2 bases, in that order; junction bases with no gene match: 6. CDR3 amino acids: CASSYYRTSGQETQYF. CDR3 DNA sequence: TGTGCCAGCAGCTACTACCGGACTAGCGGGCAAGAGACCCAGTACTTC.

This clonotype was seen more than once but under ten times. The chain combines TRBV7-2 with TRBJ1-2; TRBD1 matches 9 bases. The CDR3 contains 14 residues. Germline assignment: CDR1 SGHTA and CDR2 FQGNSA. V gave up 5 bases and J gave up 8 bases; unmatched junction bases: 9. The chain's CDR3 is CASSLDGQGRGYTF. For the CDR3, the DNA is TGTGCCAGCAGCCTTGACGGACAGGGGAGGGGCTACACCTTC.